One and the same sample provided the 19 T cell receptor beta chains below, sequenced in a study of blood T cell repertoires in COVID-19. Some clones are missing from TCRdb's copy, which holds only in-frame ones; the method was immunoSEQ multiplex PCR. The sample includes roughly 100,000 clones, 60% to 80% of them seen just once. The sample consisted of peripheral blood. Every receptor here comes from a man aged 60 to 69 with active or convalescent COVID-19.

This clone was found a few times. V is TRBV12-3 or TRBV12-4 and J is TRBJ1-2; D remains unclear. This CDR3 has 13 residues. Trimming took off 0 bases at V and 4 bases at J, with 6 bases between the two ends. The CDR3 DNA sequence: TGTGCCAGCAGTTTAGCGACTTCCTATGGCTACACCTTC. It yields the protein CASSLATSYGYTF.

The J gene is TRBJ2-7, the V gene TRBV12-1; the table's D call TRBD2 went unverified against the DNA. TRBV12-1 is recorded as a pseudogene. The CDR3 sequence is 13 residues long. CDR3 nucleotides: TGTGCCAGCAGCTTGAGGGCAATCTACGAGCAGTACGTC. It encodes CASSLRAIYEQYV.

CDR3 nucleotide sequence: TGTGCCAGCGGCACACCGGGACTCGGTAATGAAAAACTGTTTTTT. Translated, it gives CASGTPGLGNEKLFF. This chain connects TRBV6-5 to TRBJ1-4; D is possibly TRBD1 (5 bases). The germline V and J ends were trimmed by 8 bases and 4 bases, with 17 bases remaining between them. Germline V CDR1 and CDR2: MNHEY, SVGAGI. There are 15 residues in the CDR3.

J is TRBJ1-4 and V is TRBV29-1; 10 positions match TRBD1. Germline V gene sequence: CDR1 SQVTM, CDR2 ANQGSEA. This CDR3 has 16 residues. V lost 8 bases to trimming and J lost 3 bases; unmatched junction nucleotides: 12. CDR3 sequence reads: CSIRTGTGVANEKLFF. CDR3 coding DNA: TGCAGCATCCGAACCGGGACAGGGGTGGCTAATGAAAAACTGTTTTTT.

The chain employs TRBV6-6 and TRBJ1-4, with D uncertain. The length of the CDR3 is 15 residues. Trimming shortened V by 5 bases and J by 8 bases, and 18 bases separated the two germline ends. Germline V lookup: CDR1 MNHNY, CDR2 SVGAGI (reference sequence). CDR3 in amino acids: CASSRRGGPREKLFF. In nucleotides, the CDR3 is TGTGCCAGCAGTCGCCGGGGAGGTCCTCGGGAAAAACTGTTTTTT.

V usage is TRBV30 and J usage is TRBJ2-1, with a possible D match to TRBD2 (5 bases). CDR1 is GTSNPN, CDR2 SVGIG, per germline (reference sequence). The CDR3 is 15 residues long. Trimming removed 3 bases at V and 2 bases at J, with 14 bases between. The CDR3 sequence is CAWSAQSGPYNEQFF. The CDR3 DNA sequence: TGTGCCTGGAGCGCCCAGAGCGGACCCTACAATGAGCAGTTCTTC.

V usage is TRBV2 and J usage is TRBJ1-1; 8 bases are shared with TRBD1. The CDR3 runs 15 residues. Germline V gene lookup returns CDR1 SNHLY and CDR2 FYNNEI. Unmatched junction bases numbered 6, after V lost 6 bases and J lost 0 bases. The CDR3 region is CASRGQGTMNTEAFF. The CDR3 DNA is TGTGCCAGCAGAGGACAGGGTACCATGAACACTGAAGCTTTCTTT.

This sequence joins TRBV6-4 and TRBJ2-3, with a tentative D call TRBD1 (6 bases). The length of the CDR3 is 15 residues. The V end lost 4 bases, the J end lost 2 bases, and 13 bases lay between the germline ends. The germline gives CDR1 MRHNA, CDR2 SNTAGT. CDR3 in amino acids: CASSANRDHTDTQYF. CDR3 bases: TGTGCCAGCAGTGCTAACAGGGACCACACAGATACGCAGTATTTT.

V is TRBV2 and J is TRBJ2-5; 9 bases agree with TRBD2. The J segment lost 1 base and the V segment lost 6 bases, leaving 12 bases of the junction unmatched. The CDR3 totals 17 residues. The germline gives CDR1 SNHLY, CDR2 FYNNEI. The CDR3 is CASSALPGAGGQETQYF. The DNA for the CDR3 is TGTGCCAGCAGCGCCCTCCCAGGAGCGGGAGGCCAAGAGACCCAGTACTTC.

CDR3 nucleotides: TGTGCCAGCAGCCCCGGACTAGCGGATACCTACGAGCAGTACGTC. Protein: CASSPGLADTYEQYV. V and J are TRBV9 and TRBJ2-7; 10 nucleotides line up with TRBD2. V dropped 4 bases and J dropped 2; count of bases not matched to a gene: 6. Germline V gene data show CDR1 as SGDLS and CDR2 as YYNGEE. There are 15 residues in the CDR3.

The CDR3 here is CASSLVGGSNYNEQFF. As DNA, the CDR3 is TGTGCCAGCAGCTTAGTCGGCGGGAGTAACTACAATGAGCAGTTCTTC. The chain joins TRBV11-3 to TRBJ2-1, with 7 bases matching TRBD2. Per germline, CDR1 SGHNT and CDR2 YENEEA. This CDR3 is built from 16 residues. V trimming: 1 base; J trimming: 3 bases; junction bases outside the gene matches: 6.

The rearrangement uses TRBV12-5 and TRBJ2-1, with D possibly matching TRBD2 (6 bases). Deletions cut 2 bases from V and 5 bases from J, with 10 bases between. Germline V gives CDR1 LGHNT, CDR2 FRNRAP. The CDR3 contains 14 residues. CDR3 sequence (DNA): TGTGCTAGTGGTTTGCCGGGACTGCACAATGAGCAGTTCTTC. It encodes CASGLPGLHNEQFF.

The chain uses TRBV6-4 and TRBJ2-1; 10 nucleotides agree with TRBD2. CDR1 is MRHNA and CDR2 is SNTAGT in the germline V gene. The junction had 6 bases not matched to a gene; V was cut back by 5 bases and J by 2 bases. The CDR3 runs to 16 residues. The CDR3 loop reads CASSPLAGAAYNEQFF. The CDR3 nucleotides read TGTGCCAGCAGTCCTCTAGCGGGAGCCGCCTACAATGAGCAGTTCTTC.

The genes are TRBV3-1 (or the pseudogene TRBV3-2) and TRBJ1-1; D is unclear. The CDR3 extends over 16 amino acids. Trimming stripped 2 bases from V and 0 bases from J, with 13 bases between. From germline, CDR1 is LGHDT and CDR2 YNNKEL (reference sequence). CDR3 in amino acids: CASSQREWRMNTEAFF. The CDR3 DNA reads TGTGCCAGCAGCCAAAGGGAGTGGAGGATGAACACTGAAGCTTTCTTT.

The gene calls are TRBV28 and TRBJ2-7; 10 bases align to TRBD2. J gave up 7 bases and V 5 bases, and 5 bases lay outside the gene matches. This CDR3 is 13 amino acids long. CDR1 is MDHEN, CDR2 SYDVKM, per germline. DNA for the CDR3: TGTGCCAGCAGTACTAGCGGGGTGGGAGAGCAGTACTTC. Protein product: CASSTSGVGEQYF. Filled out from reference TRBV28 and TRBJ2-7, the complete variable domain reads DVKVTQSSRYLVKRTGEKVFLECVQDMDHENMFWYRQDPGLGLRLIYFSYDVKMKEKGDIPEGYSVSREKKERFSLILESASTNQTSMYLCASSTSGVGEQYFGPGTRLTVT.

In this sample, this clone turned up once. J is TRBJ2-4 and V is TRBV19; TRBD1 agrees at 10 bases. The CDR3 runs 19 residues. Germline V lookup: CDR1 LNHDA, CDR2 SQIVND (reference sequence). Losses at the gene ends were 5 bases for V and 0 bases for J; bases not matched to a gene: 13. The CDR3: CASSLLPDRGLLAKNIQYF. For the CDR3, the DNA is TGTGCCAGTAGTCTTCTACCCGACAGGGGGCTCCTAGCCAAAAACATTCAGTACTTC.

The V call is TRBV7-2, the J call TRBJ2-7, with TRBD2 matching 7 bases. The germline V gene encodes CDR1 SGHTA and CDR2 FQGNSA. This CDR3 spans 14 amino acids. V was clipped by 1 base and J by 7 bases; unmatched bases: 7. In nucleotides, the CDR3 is TGTGCCAGCAGCTTAGAGGGCGGGAGAAGGGAGCAGTACTTC. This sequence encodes CASSLEGGRREQYF.

CDR3 sequence (DNA): TGTGCCAGCAGAAGCCGGGAGGTGCGGTACAATGAGCAGTTCTTC. This encodes CASRSREVRYNEQFF. The chain recombines TRBV6-5 with TRBJ2-1; 7 bases match TRBD2. CDR3 length: 15 residues. Germline lookup yields CDR1 MNHEY and CDR2 SVGAGI. V trimming: 6 bases; J trimming: 4 bases; junction bases outside the gene matches: 9.

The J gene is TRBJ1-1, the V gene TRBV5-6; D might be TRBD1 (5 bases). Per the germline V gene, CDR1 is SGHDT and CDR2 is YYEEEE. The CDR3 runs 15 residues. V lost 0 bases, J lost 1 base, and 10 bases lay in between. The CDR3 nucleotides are TGTGCCAGCAGCTTGGCTCCAGGGTCGAACACTGAAGCTTTCTTT. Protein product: CASSLAPGSNTEAFF. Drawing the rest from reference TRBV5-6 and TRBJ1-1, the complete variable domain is DAGVTQSPTHLIKTRGQQVTLRCSPKSGHDTVSWYQQALGQGPQFIFQYYEEEERQRGNFPDRFSGHQFPNYSSELNVNALLLGDSALYLCASSLAPGSNTEAFFGQGTRLTVV.